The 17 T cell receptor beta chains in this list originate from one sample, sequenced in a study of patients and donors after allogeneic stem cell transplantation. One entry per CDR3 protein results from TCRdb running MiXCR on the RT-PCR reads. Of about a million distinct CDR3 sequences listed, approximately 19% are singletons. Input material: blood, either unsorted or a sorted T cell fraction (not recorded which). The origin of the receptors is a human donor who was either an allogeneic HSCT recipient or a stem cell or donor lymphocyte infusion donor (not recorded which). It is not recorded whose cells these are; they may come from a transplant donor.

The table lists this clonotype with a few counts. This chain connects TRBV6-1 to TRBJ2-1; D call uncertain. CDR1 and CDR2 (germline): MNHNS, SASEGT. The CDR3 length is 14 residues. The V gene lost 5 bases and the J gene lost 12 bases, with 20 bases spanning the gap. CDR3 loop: CASSIPGPRRRQFF. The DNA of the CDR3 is TGTGCCAGCAGTATCCCCGGGCCCCGCCGTAGGCAGTTCTTC.

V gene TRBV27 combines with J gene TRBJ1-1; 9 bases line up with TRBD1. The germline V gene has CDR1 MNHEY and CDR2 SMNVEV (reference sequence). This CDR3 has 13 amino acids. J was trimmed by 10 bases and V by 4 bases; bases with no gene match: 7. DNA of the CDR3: TGTGCCAGCAGTTCGGGACAGGGAGGTTTAGCTTTCTTT. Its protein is CASSSGQGGLAFF.

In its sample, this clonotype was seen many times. In DNA form, the CDR3 reads TGTGCCAGCAGTCCGAACAGGGATGGCTACACCTTC. It codes for CASSPNRDGYTF. This chain uses TRBV27 with TRBJ1-2, with D perhaps TRBD1 (6 bases). The CDR3 extends over 12 amino acids. Between the trimmed V and J ends, which lost 5 bases and 6 bases, there was a span of 10 bases. Germline V gives CDR1 MNHEY, CDR2 SMNVEV (reference sequence).

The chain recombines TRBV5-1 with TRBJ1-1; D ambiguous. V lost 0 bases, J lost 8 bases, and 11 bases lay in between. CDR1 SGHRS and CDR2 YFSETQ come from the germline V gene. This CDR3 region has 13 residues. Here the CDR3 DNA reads TGCGCCAGCAGCTTGGCCAAGACGGACGAAGCTTTCTTT. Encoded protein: CASSLAKTDEAFF.

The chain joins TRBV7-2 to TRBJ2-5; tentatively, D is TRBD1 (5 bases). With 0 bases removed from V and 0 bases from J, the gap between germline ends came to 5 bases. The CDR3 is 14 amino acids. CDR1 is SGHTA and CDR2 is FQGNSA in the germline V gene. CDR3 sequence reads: CASSLATDQETQYF. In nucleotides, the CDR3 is TGTGCCAGCAGCTTAGCGACAGACCAAGAGACCCAGTACTTC.

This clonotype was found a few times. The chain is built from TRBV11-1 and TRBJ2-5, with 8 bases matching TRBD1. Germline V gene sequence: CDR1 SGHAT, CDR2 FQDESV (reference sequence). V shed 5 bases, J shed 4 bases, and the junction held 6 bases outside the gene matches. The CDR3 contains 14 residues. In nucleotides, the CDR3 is TGTGCCAGCAGCCAGGATGGGACAGGAGAGACCCAGTACTTC. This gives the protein CASSQDGTGETQYF.

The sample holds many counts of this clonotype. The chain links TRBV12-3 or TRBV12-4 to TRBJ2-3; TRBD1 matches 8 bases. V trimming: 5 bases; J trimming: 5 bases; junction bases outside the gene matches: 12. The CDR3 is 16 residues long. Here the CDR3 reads CASSIPDRALGDTQYF. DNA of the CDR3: TGTGCCAGCAGTATTCCGGACAGGGCCCTCGGAGATACGCAGTATTTT.

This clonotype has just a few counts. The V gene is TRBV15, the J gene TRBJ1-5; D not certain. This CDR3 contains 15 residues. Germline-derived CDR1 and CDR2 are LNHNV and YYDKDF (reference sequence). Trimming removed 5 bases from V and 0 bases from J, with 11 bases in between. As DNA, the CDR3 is TGTGCCACCAGCGGGGTCGTTTATAGCAATCAGCCCCAGCATTTT. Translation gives CATSGVVYSNQPQHF.

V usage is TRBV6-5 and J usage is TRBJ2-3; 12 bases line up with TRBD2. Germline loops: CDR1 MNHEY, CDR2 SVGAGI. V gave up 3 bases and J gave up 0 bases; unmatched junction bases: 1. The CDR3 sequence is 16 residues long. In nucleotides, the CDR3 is TGTGCCAGCAGTTATGGGACTAGCGGGAGCACAGATACGCAGTATTTT. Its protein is CASSYGTSGSTDTQYF.

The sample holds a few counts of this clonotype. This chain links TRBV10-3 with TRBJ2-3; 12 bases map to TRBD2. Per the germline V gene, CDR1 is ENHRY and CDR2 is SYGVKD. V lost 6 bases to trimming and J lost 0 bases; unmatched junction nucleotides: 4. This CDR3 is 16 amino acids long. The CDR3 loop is CAISGLAGLSTDTQYF. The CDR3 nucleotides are TGTGCCATCAGCGGACTAGCGGGACTTAGCACAGATACGCAGTATTTT.

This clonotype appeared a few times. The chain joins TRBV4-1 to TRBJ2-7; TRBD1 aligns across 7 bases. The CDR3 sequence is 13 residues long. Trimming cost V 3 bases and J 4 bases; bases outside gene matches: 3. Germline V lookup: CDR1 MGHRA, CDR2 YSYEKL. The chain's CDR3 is CASSHTGDYEQYF. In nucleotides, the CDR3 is TGCGCCAGCAGCCATACAGGGGATTACGAGCAGTACTTC.

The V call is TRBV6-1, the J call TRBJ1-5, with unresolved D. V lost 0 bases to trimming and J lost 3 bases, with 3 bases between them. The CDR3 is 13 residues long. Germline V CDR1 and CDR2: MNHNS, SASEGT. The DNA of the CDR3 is TGTGCCAGCAGTGAAGCGTACAATCAGCCCCAGCATTTT. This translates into CASSEAYNQPQHF.

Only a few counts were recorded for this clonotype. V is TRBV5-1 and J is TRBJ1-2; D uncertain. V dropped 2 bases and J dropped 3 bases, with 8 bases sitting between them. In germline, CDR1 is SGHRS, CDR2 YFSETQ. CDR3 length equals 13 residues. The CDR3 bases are TGCGCCAGCAGCTTACGGATTGACTATGGCTACACCTTC. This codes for CASSLRIDYGYTF.

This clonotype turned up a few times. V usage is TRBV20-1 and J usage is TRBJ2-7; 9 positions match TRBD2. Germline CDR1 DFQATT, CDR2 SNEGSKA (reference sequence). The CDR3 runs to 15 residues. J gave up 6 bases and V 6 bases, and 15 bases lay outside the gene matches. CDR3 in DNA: TGCAGTGCGCTAGCTGGGGTTAGCGGGAGAGGCGAGCAGTACTTC. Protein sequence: CSALAGVSGRGEQYF.

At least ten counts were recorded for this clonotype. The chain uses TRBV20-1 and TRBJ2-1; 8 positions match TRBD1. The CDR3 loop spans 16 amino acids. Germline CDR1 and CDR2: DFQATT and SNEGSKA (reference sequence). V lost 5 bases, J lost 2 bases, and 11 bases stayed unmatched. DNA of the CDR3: TGCAGTGCTTCCCAAACCGGGACAGGTACCTACAATGAGCAGTTCTTC. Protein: CSASQTGTGTYNEQFF.

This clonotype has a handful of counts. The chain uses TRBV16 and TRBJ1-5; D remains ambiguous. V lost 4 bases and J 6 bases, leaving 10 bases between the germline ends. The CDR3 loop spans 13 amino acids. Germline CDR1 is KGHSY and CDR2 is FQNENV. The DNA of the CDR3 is TGTGCCAGCAGCCGTCGAACTGGTCAGCCCCAGCATTTT. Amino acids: CASSRRTGQPQHF.

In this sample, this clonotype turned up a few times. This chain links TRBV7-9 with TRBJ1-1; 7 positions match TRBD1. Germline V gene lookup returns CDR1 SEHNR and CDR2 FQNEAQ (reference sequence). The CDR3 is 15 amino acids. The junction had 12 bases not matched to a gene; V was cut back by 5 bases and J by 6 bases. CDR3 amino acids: CASSINRGPWAEAFF. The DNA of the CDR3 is TGTGCCAGCAGCATCAACAGGGGCCCTTGGGCTGAAGCTTTCTTT.